This record concerns one T cell receptor beta chain sequence. Its antigen is currently unknown. The sample is drawn from a study of radiation and T cells in renal cell carcinoma. Clones were read by immunoSEQ multiplex PCR, and TCRdb kept only the in-frame ones, dropping some. There are 87,000 or so clones in the sample; 65% to 90% occur only once, and about 7.9% lies in the top ten. Stated time point: baseline pretreatment blood. Treatment in this sample: 15 Gy SBRT to primary tumor, nephrectomy 4 weeks later. After SBRT, blood was collected at 2 and 4 weeks, plus baseline. Clear cell pathology was present in this patient's renal cell carcinoma. Trimming shortened V by 4 bases and J by 5 bases, and 11 bases separated the two germline ends. The CDR3 length is 13 residues. Germline V lookup: CDR1 KGHSH, CDR2 LQKENI. Study-level points and caveats: Top tumor clonotypes rose in blood 2 weeks post-radiation, then contracted.

The chain joins TRBV18 to TRBJ1-1, with D unresolved. The sequence came from a man aged 45-65 years with renal cell carcinoma. The sample consisted of blood, taken from a patient whose treatment included radiotherapy and nephrectomy. CDR3 in DNA: TGTGCCAGCTCACAAATTAAAGGGACTGAAGCTTTCTTT. Translated: CASSQIKGTEAFF.